These 19 T cell receptor beta chains originate from one sample sequenced in a study of early stage breast cancer tumors. TCRdb keeps only in-frame clones here, not all; method: immunoSEQ multiplex PCR. There are 30,000 or so clones in the sample; 72% occur only once, and 33% lies in the top ten. Material: blood. These receptors came from a person in their fifties or sixties with breast cancer.

The chain carries TRBV7-2 and TRBJ2-2; TRBD2 agrees at 15 bases. CDR1 and CDR2 from the germline V gene are SGHTA and FQGNSA. Unmatched junction bases numbered 4, after V lost 4 bases and J lost 4 bases. The CDR3 has 17 residues. The CDR3 here is CASSSGLAGGFTGELFF. The CDR3 DNA follows: TGTGCCAGCAGCTCGGGACTAGCGGGAGGATTCACCGGGGAGCTGTTTTTT. The full variable domain, rest sourced from reference TRBV7-2 and TRBJ2-2, is GAGVSQSPSNKVTEKGKDVELRCDPISGHTALYWYRQSLGQGLEFLIYFQGNSAPDKSGLPSDRFSAERTGGSVSTLTIQRTQQEDSAVYLCASSSGLAGGFTGELFFGEGSRLTVL.

This clone was picked up one time. This CDR3 is CAWSVLARLAFNEQFF. CDR3 nucleotide sequence: TGTGCCTGGAGTGTACTGGCGCGGCTAGCGTTTAATGAGCAGTTCTTC. J is TRBJ2-1 and V is TRBV30; D might be TRBD2 (6 bases). Trimming stripped 0 bases from V and 7 bases from J, with 19 bases between. Germline V gene sequence: CDR1 GTSNPN, CDR2 SVGIG (reference sequence). The CDR3 covers 16 residues.

In DNA, the CDR3 is TGTGCCGTTAGGGACAGCTTAGCCAAAAACATTCAGTACTTC. Its translation: CAVRDSLAKNIQYF. The V call is TRBV27, the J call TRBJ2-4; 7 positions agree with TRBD1. With V trimmed by 11 bases and J by 0 bases, 7 bases remained unmatched. There are 14 residues in the CDR3. Germline V gene lookup returns CDR1 MNHEY and CDR2 SMNVEV (reference sequence).

The chain carries TRBV5-4 and TRBJ2-7; perhaps TRBD1 as D (6 bases). CDR1 is SGHNT and CDR2 is YYREEE in the germline V gene (reference sequence). Trimming shortened V by 4 bases and J by 2 bases, and 13 bases separated the two germline ends. The CDR3 runs to 14 residues. For the CDR3, the DNA is TGTGCCAGCAGCACCAGGGACAATCCCTACGAGCAGTACTTC. Encoded protein: CASSTRDNPYEQYF.

CDR3 residues: CATSRDGAGGFYNEQFF. The CDR3 DNA follows: TGTGCCACCAGCAGAGATGGGGCGGGAGGATTCTACAATGAGCAGTTCTTC. This chain connects TRBV15 to TRBJ2-1; 8 positions match TRBD2. Germline-derived CDR1 and CDR2 are LNHNV and YYDKDF (reference sequence). The J segment lost 3 bases and the V segment lost 0 bases, leaving 7 bases of the junction unmatched. This CDR3 is 17 amino acids long. The whole variable domain, filled in from reference TRBV15 and TRBJ2-1, reads DAMVIQNPRYQVTQFGKPVTLSCSQTLNHNVMYWYQQKSSQAPKLLFHYYDKDFNNEADTPDNFQSRRPNTSFCFLDIRSPGLGDTAMYLCATSRDGAGGFYNEQFFGPGTRLTVL.

The chain employs TRBV29-1 and TRBJ2-7; D is ambiguous. The CDR3 spans 16 residues. The V end was cut by 1 base, the J end by 0 bases, with 16 bases between. Germline loops: CDR1 SQVTM, CDR2 ANQGSEA. CDR3 coding DNA: TGCAGCGTTGAAGTGGTCACATCCTTGAGCTCCTACGAGCAGTACTTC. It specifies CSVEVVTSLSSYEQYF.

The J gene is TRBJ2-5, the V gene TRBV7-9; 9 bases map to TRBD2. There are 13 residues in the CDR3. V shed 4 bases, J shed 5 bases, and the junction held 2 bases outside the gene matches. Germline CDR1 and CDR2: SEHNR and FQNEAQ (reference sequence). The CDR3 protein is CASSWAGGETQYF. As DNA, the CDR3 is TGTGCCAGCAGCTGGGCGGGAGGGGAGACCCAGTACTTC.

This clone showed up just once. V is TRBV7-2 and J is TRBJ2-2, with D perhaps matching TRBD1 or TRBD2 (5 bases each). CDR3 length: 15 amino acids. Germline CDR1 and CDR2: SGHTA and FQGNSA. Trimming stripped 6 bases from V and 5 bases from J, with 16 bases between. The CDR3 bases are TGTGCCAGCAGACCAGGGAGCGGTAGAACCGGGGAGCTGTTTTTT. Protein: CASRPGSGRTGELFF.

The chain uses TRBV4-2 and TRBJ1-4; 7 nucleotides agree with TRBD1. Germline CDR1 is LGHNA and CDR2 is YNFKEQ. V shed 0 bases, J shed 5 bases, and the junction held 9 bases outside the gene matches. There are 17 residues in the CDR3. The CDR3 protein is CASSQDRMTGQNEKLFF. The DNA of the CDR3 is TGTGCCAGCAGCCAAGATCGGATGACAGGGCAGAATGAAAAACTGTTTTTT.

This clone has a handful of counts. The V call is TRBV5-6, the J call TRBJ2-7, with D possibly being TRBD1 or TRBD2 (5 bases each). This CDR3 spans 14 amino acids. Trimming took 4 bases from V and 0 from J, leaving 11 bases between them. Germline V gene sequence: CDR1 SGHDT, CDR2 YYEEEE. The CDR3 DNA reads as TGTGCCAGCAGCCTGGGGACGGTCTCCTACGAGCAGTACTTC. This gives the protein CASSLGTVSYEQYF.

V and J are TRBV6-1 and TRBJ2-5, with D unclear. V was shortened by 2 bases and J by 4 bases, with 5 bases between the two germline ends. The germline CDR1 and CDR2 sequences are MNHNS and SASEGT. CDR3 length: 12 amino acids. In nucleotides, the CDR3 is TGTGCCAGCAGTGAATGGAGAGAGACCCAGTACTTC. It is translated as CASSEWRETQYF.

This clone was recorded once. V gene TRBV19 combines with J gene TRBJ2-1, with 8 bases identical to TRBD2. This CDR3 comprises 16 residues. Germline V gives CDR1 LNHDA, CDR2 SQIVND (reference sequence). Losses at the gene ends were 2 bases for V and 3 bases for J; bases not matched to a gene: 6. This CDR3 is CASSILTSGSYNEQFF. The CDR3 DNA reads TGTGCCAGTAGTATACTAACAAGCGGGAGCTACAATGAGCAGTTCTTC. Supplemented by reference TRBV19 and TRBJ2-1, the full variable domain reads DGGITQSPKYLFRKEGQNVTLSCEQNLNHDAMYWYRQDPGQGLRLIYYSQIVNDFQKGDIAEGYSVSREKKESFPLTVTSAQKNPTAFYLCASSILTSGSYNEQFFGPGTRLTVL.

The rearrangement uses TRBV4-2 and TRBJ2-2; 11 bases are shared with TRBD2. The germline V gene encodes CDR1 LGHNA and CDR2 YNFKEQ. This CDR3 is 18 amino acids long. Trimming removed 3 bases from V and 0 bases from J; junction bases left unmatched: 6. The CDR3 region is CASSQDLAGGTNTGELFF. The CDR3 DNA sequence: TGTGCCAGCAGCCAGGATTTAGCGGGAGGGACGAACACCGGGGAGCTGTTTTTT.

J is TRBJ2-7 and V is TRBV20-1, with D unresolved. The ends were cut back, 0 bases at V and 7 bases at J, with 7 bases in the middle. Germline V gene sequence: CDR1 DFQATT, CDR2 SNEGSKA (reference sequence). The CDR3 runs to 11 residues. The DNA for the CDR3 is TGCAGTGCTAGAGATCGAAGTGAGCAGTACTTC. Translated: CSARDRSEQYF.

This clone was detected only a few times. CDR3 bases: TGTGCCAGCAGCCTCGACAGGGGCGGTGATGAGCAGTTCTTC. Protein sequence: CASSLDRGGDEQFF. The V call is TRBV6-6, the J call TRBJ2-1; 8 bases are shared with TRBD1. CDR3 size: 14 residues. V lost 6 bases, J lost 8 bases, and 9 bases stayed unmatched. The germline V gene encodes CDR1 MNHNY and CDR2 SVGAGI (reference sequence).

CDR3 loop: CASSLGTGAGTEAFF. The DNA for the CDR3 is TGTGCCAGCAGCCTAGGGACAGGGGCCGGGACTGAAGCTTTCTTT. The chain has TRBV5-4 and TRBJ1-1; 10 bases match TRBD1. CDR1 and CDR2 (germline): SGHNT, YYREEE (reference sequence). V lost 4 bases, J lost 5 bases, and 8 bases stayed unmatched. This CDR3 is built from 15 residues.

The genes are TRBV28 and TRBJ1-4, with D possibly TRBD1 on 5 matching bases. The CDR3 contains 18 residues. Trimming removed 2 bases from V and 7 bases from J, with 23 bases in between. Looked up from germline, CDR1 is MDHEN and CDR2 is SYDVKM. In nucleotides, the CDR3 is TGTGCCAGCAGTTTAATCAGCCTAAAGATGGGGGTGGGTGAAAAACTGTTTTTT. This encodes CASSLISLKMGVGEKLFF.

The rearrangement joins TRBV11-2 to TRBJ2-7, with 10 bases matching TRBD2. Germline trimming cut 2 bases from V and 3 bases from J; bases unmatched to any gene: 1. The CDR3 has 14 amino acids. From germline, CDR1 is SGHAT and CDR2 FQNNGV. Here the CDR3 DNA reads TGTGCCAGCAGCTTACTAGCGGGAGTCTACGAGCAGTACTTC. Its protein is CASSLLAGVYEQYF.

The rearrangement joins TRBV7-9 to TRBJ2-1, with D uncertain. With 5 bases removed from V and 6 bases from J, the gap between germline ends came to 8 bases. Germline assignment: CDR1 SEHNR and CDR2 FQNEAQ (reference sequence). The CDR3 loop spans 12 amino acids. CDR3 protein: CASSDLRNEQFF. The CDR3 DNA reads as TGTGCCAGCAGCGACTTGCGCAATGAGCAGTTCTTC.